The next 24 T cell receptor beta chains were all read from a single sample in a study of Tregs in tolerant kidney transplant recipients. Recipients received nonmyeloablative bone marrow transplants from related graft donors, with transient mixed chimerism. Sequenced by immunoSEQ multiplex PCR; TCRdb stores in-frame clones only, minus some. This table has 74,000 or so clones, 91% appearing once. This sample comprised CD4+ T cells from blood (PBMCs), obtained 24 months after the transplant. The receptors here all came from a human patient who received a combined kidney and bone marrow transplant. Some T cells may arise from the graft donor.

This chain connects TRBV4-3 to TRBJ2-5; perhaps TRBD2 as D (7 bases). Germline CDR1 LGHNA, CDR2 YSLEER. Trimming removed 0 bases from V and 7 bases from J, with 12 bases in between. There are 14 residues in the CDR3. The CDR3 DNA is TGCGCCAGCAGCCAAGAATCGCGGGGGCCGACCCAGTACTTC. Its translation: CASSQESRGPTQYF.

The chain uses TRBV6-6 and TRBJ2-1; possibly TRBD2 for D (6 bases). Per germline, CDR1 MNHNY and CDR2 SVGAGI (reference sequence). There are 16 residues in the CDR3. The germline V and J ends were trimmed by 5 bases and 2 bases, with 16 bases remaining between them. CDR3: CASSMLAPGPYNEQFF. CDR3 bases: TGTGCCAGCAGTATGCTAGCGCCTGGCCCCTACAATGAGCAGTTCTTC.

The rearrangement links TRBV7-2 to TRBJ2-5; 8 nucleotides match TRBD1. The CDR3 has 15 amino acids. The V gene's germline CDR1 is SGHTA and CDR2 FQGNSA. Unmatched junction bases numbered 8, after V lost 5 bases and J lost 3 bases. DNA for the CDR3: TGTGCCAGCAGCCCCAGGACAGGGATGGAAGAGACCCAGTACTTC. Protein: CASSPRTGMEETQYF.

The chain combines TRBV6-6 with TRBJ2-3, with TRBD2 matching 7 bases. This CDR3 spans 15 amino acids. Unmatched junction bases numbered 8, after V lost 6 bases and J lost 2 bases. Germline V gene lookup returns CDR1 MNHNY and CDR2 SVGAGI (reference sequence). CDR3 bases: TGTGCCAGCAGCTTGGGACTACTAAACACAGATACGCAGTATTTT. Its protein is CASSLGLLNTDTQYF.

This chain joins TRBV6-6 and TRBJ1-1; no firm D call. The CDR3 has 12 residues. Trimming took off 4 bases at V and 5 bases at J, with 8 bases between the two ends. From germline, CDR1 is MNHNY and CDR2 SVGAGI (reference sequence). The CDR3 DNA sequence: TGTGCCAGCAGTTCCTGGGCGACTGAAGCTTTCTTT. Its translation is CASSSWATEAFF.

V and J are TRBV25-1 and TRBJ1-1; the D is unclear. Germline V gives CDR1 MGHDK, CDR2 SYGVNS. The CDR3 contains 12 residues. The V gene lost 2 bases and the J gene lost 14 bases, with 15 bases spanning the gap. DNA of the CDR3: TGTGCCAGCAGTGAAACCGGGATCCGTCCATTCTTT. This encodes CASSETGIRPFF.

The chain has TRBV4-2 and TRBJ1-5; D perhaps matches TRBD1 (6 bases). Per the germline V gene, CDR1 is LGHNA and CDR2 is YNFKEQ. V was trimmed by 0 bases and J by 7 bases, leaving 10 bases between them. The CDR3 has 14 residues. In DNA, the CDR3 is TGTGCCAGCAGCCAAGATCTGGGGGCCCAGCCCCAGCATTTT. This encodes CASSQDLGAQPQHF.

The CDR3 DNA follows: TGTGCCAGTAGTATTGTGCTCAGGGGGACTCAGCCCCAGCATTTT. Amino acid sequence: CASSIVLRGTQPQHF. The chain recombines TRBV19 with TRBJ1-5; 7 bases fit TRBD1. The germline CDR1 and CDR2 sequences are LNHDA and SQIVND (reference sequence). The CDR3 sequence is 15 residues long. V lost 3 bases, J lost 6 bases, and 8 bases stayed unmatched.

The chain uses TRBV2 and TRBJ2-5; 11 positions match TRBD1. The DNA end favors TRBJ2-7, so the J call may be wrong. Germline values: CDR1 SNHLY, CDR2 FYNNEI. The CDR3 consists of 14 residues. The CDR3 DNA follows: TGTGCCAGCAGTCCGGGACAGGGGGGCTACGAGCAGTACTTC. This codes for CASSPGQGGYEQYF.

The chain couples TRBV29-1 to TRBJ2-5, with TRBD1 matching 7 bases. V shed 5 bases and J 5 bases; nucleotides not matched to a gene: 5. The CDR3 is made up of 12 amino acids. Per germline, CDR1 SQVTM and CDR2 ANQGSEA. The CDR3, as DNA: TGCAGCGTTAGAGACAGGGCGGAGACCCAGTACTTC. This sequence encodes CSVRDRAETQYF.

This chain links TRBV30 with TRBJ1-5, with 9 bases lining up with TRBD1. Germline V gives CDR1 GTSNPN, CDR2 SVGIG (reference sequence). The V and J ends lost 3 bases and 4 bases, in that order; junction bases with no gene match: 1. The CDR3 has 13 residues. Here the CDR3 reads CAWRGQGNQPQHF. In DNA form, the CDR3 reads TGTGCCTGGAGGGGACAGGGTAATCAGCCCCAGCATTTT.

The chain has TRBV4-2 and TRBJ2-3; 7 positions agree with TRBD2. The CDR3 length is 20 residues. V shed 0 bases and J 0 bases; nucleotides not matched to a gene: 15. In germline, CDR1 is LGHNA, CDR2 YNFKEQ. CDR3 residues: CASSQDRGIAGHTSTDTQYF. DNA for the CDR3: TGTGCCAGCAGCCAAGATAGGGGAATAGCGGGCCACACTAGCACAGATACGCAGTATTTT.

The V and J genes are TRBV7-3 and TRBJ1-5; tentative D call: TRBD1 (5 bases). The CDR3 length is 14 residues. Germline CDR1 SGHTA, CDR2 FQGTGA. The V end lost 5 bases, the J end lost 2 bases, and 10 bases lay between the germline ends. CDR3 residues: CASSPGPGNQPQHF. CDR3 in DNA: TGTGCCAGCAGCCCAGGGCCGGGCAATCAGCCCCAGCATTTT.

The chain has TRBV28 and TRBJ2-7; 9 positions match TRBD1. Germline values: CDR1 MDHEN, CDR2 SYDVKM. The CDR3 totals 14 residues. V was clipped by 5 bases and J by 3 bases; unmatched bases: 5. CDR3 nucleotides: TGTGCCAGCAGTGGTGGACAGGGGTTCTACGAGCAGTACTTC. This codes for CASSGGQGFYEQYF.

V usage is TRBV11-3 and J usage is TRBJ2-2; 8 nucleotides agree with TRBD1. The J segment lost 9 bases and the V segment lost 3 bases, leaving 15 bases of the junction unmatched. CDR1 and CDR2 (germline): SGHNT, YENEEA. The CDR3 totals 17 residues. As DNA, the CDR3 is TGTGCCAGCAGCTTCGAGACAGGGGCCAACTTAGCTAGGGAGCTGTTTTTT. Its translation is CASSFETGANLARELFF.

The V and J genes are TRBV7-2 and TRBJ1-1; D might be TRBD1 (5 bases). The CDR3 totals 14 residues. The V end was cut by 2 bases, the J end by 3 bases, with 10 bases between. Looked up from germline, CDR1 is SGHTA and CDR2 is FQGNSA. The CDR3 bases are TGTGCCAGCAGCTTAATCGCGGGGGACACTGAAGCTTTCTTT. It specifies CASSLIAGDTEAFF. Full variable domain (missing parts from reference TRBV7-2 and TRBJ1-1): GAGVSQSPSNKVTEKGKDVELRCDPISGHTALYWYRQSLGQGLEFLIYFQGNSAPDKSGLPSDRFSAERTGGSVSTLTIQRTQQEDSAVYLCASSLIAGDTEAFFGQGTRLTVV.

The V gene is TRBV28, the J gene TRBJ1-2; tentative D call: TRBD1 (6 bases). The V end lost 3 bases, the J end lost 4 bases, and 15 bases lay between the germline ends. Looked up from germline, CDR1 is MDHEN and CDR2 is SYDVKM. This CDR3 spans 15 amino acids. The CDR3 protein is CASSFGNRVVYGYTF. The CDR3 bases are TGTGCCAGCAGTTTTGGGAACAGGGTGGTCTATGGCTACACCTTC.

The chain couples TRBV5-1 to TRBJ2-7; D perhaps matches TRBD2 (7 bases). Germline assignment: CDR1 SGHRS and CDR2 YFSETQ. The V end lost 0 bases, the J end lost 3 bases, and 10 bases lay between the germline ends. This CDR3 is 14 amino acids long. CDR3 residues: CASSLAGGLYEQYF. The CDR3 DNA reads TGCGCCAGCAGCTTGGCCGGGGGGCTCTACGAGCAGTACTTC.

The chain has TRBV4-1 and TRBJ2-3; 13 bases match TRBD2. Germline-derived CDR1 and CDR2 are MGHRA and YSYEKL. This CDR3 is built from 16 residues. Trimming cost V 6 bases and J 2 bases; bases outside gene matches: 5. CDR3 in DNA: TGCGCCAGCAGTGGACTAGCGGGGGCCCTCACAGATACGCAGTATTTT. The encoded protein is CASSGLAGALTDTQYF.

This clone has more than one count but fewer than ten. The CDR3 DNA follows: TGTGCCAGCAGTGAAGAAAGGCAGGAGGGCAATCAGCCCCAGCATTTT. It is translated as CASSEERQEGNQPQHF. This rearrangement joins TRBV2 to TRBJ1-5; D is undetermined. V lost 1 base to trimming and J lost 2 bases, with 12 bases between them. CDR3 length: 16 amino acids. Germline values: CDR1 SNHLY, CDR2 FYNNEI.

The chain links TRBV5-8 to TRBJ2-7; possibly TRBD2 for D (5 bases). This CDR3 contains 14 residues. The germline CDR1 and CDR2 sequences are SGHTS and YDEGEE. V was clipped by 2 bases and J by 4 bases, with 13 bases between them. CDR3 nucleotides: TGTGCCAGCAGCTTCAACGGGGTCAATTACGAGCAGTACTTC. Translated, it gives CASSFNGVNYEQYF.

The rearrangement joins TRBV5-1 to TRBJ2-2, with 7 nucleotides matching TRBD2. V lost 5 bases and J lost 6; bases outside the gene matches: 7. The CDR3 spans 14 residues. Germline V lookup: CDR1 SGHRS, CDR2 YFSETQ. The CDR3 sequence: CASSSYRGAGELFF. Written as DNA, the CDR3 is TGCGCCAGCAGTTCATACCGGGGGGCCGGGGAGCTGTTTTTT.

The rearrangement uses TRBV7-6 and TRBJ1-3; 8 bases are shared with TRBD1. The CDR3 contains 13 residues. The V gene end was trimmed by 5 bases and the J gene end by 10 bases; junction bases not matched to a gene: 7. The germline gives CDR1 SGHVS, CDR2 FNYEAQ. The CDR3 loop is CASSTDRGPTIYF. CDR3 sequence (DNA): TGTGCCAGCAGCACAGACAGGGGTCCAACCATATATTTT.

This sequence joins TRBV7-2 and TRBJ1-2; 9 nucleotides align to TRBD1. The CDR3 runs 13 residues. The V and J ends lost 5 bases and 7 bases, in that order; junction bases with no gene match: 5. Germline V gene sequence: CDR1 SGHTA, CDR2 FQGNSA. The CDR3: CASSITGGFGYTF. The CDR3 DNA reads as TGTGCCAGCAGCATAACAGGGGGCTTTGGCTACACCTTC.